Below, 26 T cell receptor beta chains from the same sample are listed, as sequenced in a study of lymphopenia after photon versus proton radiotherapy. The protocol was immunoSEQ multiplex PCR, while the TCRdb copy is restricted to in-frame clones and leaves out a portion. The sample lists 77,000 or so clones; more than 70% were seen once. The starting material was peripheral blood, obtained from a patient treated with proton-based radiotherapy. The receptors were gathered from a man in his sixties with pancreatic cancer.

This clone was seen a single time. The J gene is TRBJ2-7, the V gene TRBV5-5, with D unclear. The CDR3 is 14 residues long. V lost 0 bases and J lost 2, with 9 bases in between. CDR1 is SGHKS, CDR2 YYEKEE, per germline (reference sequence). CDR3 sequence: CASSLVGNPYEQYF. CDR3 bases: TGTGCCAGCAGCTTGGTGGGCAACCCCTACGAGCAGTACTTC.

The CDR3 DNA reads TGTGCCTGGAGCCGGACAGCGAACACTGAAGCTTTCTTT. Its protein is CAWSRTANTEAFF. J is TRBJ1-1 and V is TRBV30; a possible D gene is TRBD1 (6 bases). The CDR3 is 13 amino acids. Between the trimmed V and J ends, which lost 3 bases and 1 base, there was a span of 9 bases. CDR1 and CDR2 (germline): GTSNPN, SVGIG (reference sequence).

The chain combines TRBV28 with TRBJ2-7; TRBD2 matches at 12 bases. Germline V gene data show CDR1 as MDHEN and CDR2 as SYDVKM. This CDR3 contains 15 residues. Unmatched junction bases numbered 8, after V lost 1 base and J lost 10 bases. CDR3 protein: CASSLSSGRAVSQYF. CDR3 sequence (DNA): TGTGCCAGCAGTTTATCTAGCGGGAGGGCCGTTTCTCAGTACTTC. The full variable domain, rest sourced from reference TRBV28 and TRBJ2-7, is DVKVTQSSRYLVKRTGEKVFLECVQDMDHENMFWYRQDPGLGLRLIYFSYDVKMKEKGDIPEGYSVSREKKERFSLILESASTNQTSMYLCASSLSSGRAVSQYFGPGTRLTVT.

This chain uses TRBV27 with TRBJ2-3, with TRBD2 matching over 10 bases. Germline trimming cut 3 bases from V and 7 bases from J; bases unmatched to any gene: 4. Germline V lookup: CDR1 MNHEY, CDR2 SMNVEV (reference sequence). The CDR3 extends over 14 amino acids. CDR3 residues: CASSFSGRANTQYF. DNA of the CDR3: TGTGCCAGCAGTTTCAGCGGGAGGGCGAATACGCAGTATTTT.

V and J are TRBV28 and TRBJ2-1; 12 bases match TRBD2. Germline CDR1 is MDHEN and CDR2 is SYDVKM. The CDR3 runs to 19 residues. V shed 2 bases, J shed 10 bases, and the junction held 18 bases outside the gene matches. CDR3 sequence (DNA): TGTGCCAGCAGTTTACTCTCGTTCGGAGAAGGACTAGCGGGAAGAGAGCAGTTCTTC. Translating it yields CASSLLSFGEGLAGREQFF.

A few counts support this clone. DNA for the CDR3: TGTGCCTGGTCTCCCAGTAAATATGGCTACACCTTC. Its translation: CAWSPSKYGYTF. V and J are TRBV30 and TRBJ1-2; D is unresolved. Germline assignment: CDR1 GTSNPN and CDR2 SVGIG (reference sequence). V was shortened by 5 bases and J by 5 bases, with 12 bases between the two germline ends. CDR3 size: 12 residues.

The CDR3 nucleotides read TGTGCCTGGAGTGTTACCGGGACAGACCTCCAAGAGACCCAGTACTTC. Protein sequence: CAWSVTGTDLQETQYF. J is TRBJ2-5 and V is TRBV30, with 7 bases aligning to TRBD1. Germline CDR1 is GTSNPN and CDR2 is SVGIG (reference sequence). The ends lost 0 bases at V and 1 base at J; junction bases unmatched: 8. This CDR3 has 16 residues.

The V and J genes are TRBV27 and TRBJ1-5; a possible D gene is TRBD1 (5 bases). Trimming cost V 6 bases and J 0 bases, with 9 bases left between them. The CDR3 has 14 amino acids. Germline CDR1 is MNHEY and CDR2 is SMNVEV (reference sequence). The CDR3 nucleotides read TGTGCCAGCAGGAGGGGAGGTAGCAATCAGCCCCAGCATTTT. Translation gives CASRRGGSNQPQHF.

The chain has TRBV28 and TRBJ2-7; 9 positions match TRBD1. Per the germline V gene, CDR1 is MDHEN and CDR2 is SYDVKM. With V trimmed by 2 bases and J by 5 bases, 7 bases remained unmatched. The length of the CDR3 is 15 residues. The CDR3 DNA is TGTGCCAGCAGTTTAAAGGGACAGGGTTCCGACGAGCAGTACTTC. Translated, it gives CASSLKGQGSDEQYF.

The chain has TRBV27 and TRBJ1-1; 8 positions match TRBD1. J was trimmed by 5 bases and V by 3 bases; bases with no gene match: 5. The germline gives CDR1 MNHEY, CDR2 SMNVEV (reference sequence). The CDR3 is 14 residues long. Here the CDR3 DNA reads TGTGCCAGCAGTTTGTCGACAGGGGTGACTGAAGCTTTCTTT. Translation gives CASSLSTGVTEAFF.

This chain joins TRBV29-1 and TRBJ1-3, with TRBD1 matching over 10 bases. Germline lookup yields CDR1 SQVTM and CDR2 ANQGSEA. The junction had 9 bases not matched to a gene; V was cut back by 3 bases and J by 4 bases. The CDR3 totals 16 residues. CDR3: CSVEDRQGAKGNTIYF. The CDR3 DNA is TGCAGCGTTGAGGACCGACAGGGGGCAAAAGGAAACACCATATATTTT.

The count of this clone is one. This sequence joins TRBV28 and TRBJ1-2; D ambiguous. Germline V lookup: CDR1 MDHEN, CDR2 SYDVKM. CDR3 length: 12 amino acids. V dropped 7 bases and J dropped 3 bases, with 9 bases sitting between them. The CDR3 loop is CASKISDYGYTF. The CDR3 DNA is TGTGCCAGCAAAATCAGTGACTATGGCTACACCTTC.

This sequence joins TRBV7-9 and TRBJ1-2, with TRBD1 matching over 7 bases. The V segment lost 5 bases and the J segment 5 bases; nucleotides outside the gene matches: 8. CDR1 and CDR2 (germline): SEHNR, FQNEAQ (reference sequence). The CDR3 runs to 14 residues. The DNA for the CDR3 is TGTGCCAGCAGCCTAGGGACAGCTCCTTATGGCTACACCTTC. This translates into CASSLGTAPYGYTF.

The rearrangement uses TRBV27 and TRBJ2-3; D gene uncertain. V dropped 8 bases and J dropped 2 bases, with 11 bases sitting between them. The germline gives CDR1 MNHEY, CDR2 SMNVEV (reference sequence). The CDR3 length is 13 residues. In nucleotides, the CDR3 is TGTGCCAGCCGTGATAGATCCACAGATACGCAGTATTTT. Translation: CASRDRSTDTQYF.

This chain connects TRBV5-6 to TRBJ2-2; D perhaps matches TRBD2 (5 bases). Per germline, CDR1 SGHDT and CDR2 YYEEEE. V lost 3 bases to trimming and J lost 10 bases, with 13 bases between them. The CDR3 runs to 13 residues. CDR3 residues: CASSSSQRKELFF. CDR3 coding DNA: TGTGCCAGCAGCTCATCCCAGCGGAAGGAGCTGTTTTTT.

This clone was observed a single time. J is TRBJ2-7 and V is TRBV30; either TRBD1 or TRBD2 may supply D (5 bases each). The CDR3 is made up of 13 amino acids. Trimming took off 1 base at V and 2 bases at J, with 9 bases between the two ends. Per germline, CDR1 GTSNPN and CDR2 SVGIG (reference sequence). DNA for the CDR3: TGTGCCTGGAGTGACCAGGGACCCTACGAGCAGTACTTC. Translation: CAWSDQGPYEQYF.

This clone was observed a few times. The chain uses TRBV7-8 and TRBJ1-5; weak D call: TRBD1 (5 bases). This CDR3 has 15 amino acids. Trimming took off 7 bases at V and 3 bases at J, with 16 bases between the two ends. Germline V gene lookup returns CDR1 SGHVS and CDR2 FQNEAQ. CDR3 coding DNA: TGTGCCAGCACCACCCTCCGGGACGCCAATCAGCCCCAGCATTTT. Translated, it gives CASTTLRDANQPQHF.

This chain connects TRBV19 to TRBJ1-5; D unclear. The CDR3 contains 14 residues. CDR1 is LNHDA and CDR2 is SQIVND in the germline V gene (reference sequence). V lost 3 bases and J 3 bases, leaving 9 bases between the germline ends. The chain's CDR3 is CASSIIGSNQPQHF. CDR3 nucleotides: TGTGCCAGTAGTATTATAGGGTCCAATCAGCCCCAGCATTTT.

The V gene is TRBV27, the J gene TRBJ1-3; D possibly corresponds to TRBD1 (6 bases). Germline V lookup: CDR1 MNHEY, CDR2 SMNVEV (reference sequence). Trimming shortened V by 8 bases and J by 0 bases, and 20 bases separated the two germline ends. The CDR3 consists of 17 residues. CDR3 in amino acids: CASGHWGRGASGNTIYF. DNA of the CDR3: TGTGCCAGCGGCCATTGGGGTAGGGGGGCCTCTGGAAACACCATATATTTT.

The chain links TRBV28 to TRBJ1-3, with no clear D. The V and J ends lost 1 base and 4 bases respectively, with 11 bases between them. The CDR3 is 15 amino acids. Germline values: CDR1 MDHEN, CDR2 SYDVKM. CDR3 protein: CASSLYAGPGNTIYF. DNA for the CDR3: TGTGCCAGCAGTTTATATGCAGGCCCCGGAAACACCATATATTTT.

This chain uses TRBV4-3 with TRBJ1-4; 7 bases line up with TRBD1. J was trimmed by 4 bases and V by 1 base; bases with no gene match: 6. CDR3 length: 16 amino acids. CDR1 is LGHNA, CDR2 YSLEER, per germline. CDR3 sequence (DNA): TGCGCCAGCAGCCAAGGCGAACAGGGGTTTAATGAAAAACTGTTTTTT. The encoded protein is CASSQGEQGFNEKLFF.

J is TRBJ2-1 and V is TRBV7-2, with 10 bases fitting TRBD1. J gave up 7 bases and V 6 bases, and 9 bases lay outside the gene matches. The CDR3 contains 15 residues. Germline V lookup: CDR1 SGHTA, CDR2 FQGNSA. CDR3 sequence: CASRGGGTGVNEQFF. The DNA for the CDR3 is TGTGCCAGCAGGGGGGGCGGGACAGGGGTGAATGAGCAGTTCTTC.

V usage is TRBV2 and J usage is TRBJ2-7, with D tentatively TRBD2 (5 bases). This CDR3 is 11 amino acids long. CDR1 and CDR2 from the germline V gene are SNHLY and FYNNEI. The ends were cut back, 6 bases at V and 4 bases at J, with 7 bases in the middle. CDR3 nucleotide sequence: TGTGCCAGCAGGAGGGAGTACGAGCAGTACTTC. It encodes CASRREYEQYF.

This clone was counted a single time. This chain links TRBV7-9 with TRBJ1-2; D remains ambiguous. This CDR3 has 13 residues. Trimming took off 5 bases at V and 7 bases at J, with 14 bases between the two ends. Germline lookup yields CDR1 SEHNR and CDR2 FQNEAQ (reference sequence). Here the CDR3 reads CASSPRPGGGYTF. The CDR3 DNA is TGTGCCAGCAGCCCCCGGCCTGGAGGTGGCTACACCTTC.

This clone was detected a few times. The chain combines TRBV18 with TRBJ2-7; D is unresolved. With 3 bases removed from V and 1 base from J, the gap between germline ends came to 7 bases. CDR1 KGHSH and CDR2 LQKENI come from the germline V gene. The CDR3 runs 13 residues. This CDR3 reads CASSPGGSYEQYF. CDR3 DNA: TGTGCCAGCTCACCGGGCGGATCCTACGAGCAGTACTTC.

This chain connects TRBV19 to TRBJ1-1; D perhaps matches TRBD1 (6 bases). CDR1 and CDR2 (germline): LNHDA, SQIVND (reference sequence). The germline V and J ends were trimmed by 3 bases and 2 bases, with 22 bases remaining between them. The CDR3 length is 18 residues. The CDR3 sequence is CASSISTGQPKSNTEAFF. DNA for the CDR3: TGTGCCAGTAGTATTTCAACAGGACAGCCAAAGTCTAACACTGAAGCTTTCTTT.